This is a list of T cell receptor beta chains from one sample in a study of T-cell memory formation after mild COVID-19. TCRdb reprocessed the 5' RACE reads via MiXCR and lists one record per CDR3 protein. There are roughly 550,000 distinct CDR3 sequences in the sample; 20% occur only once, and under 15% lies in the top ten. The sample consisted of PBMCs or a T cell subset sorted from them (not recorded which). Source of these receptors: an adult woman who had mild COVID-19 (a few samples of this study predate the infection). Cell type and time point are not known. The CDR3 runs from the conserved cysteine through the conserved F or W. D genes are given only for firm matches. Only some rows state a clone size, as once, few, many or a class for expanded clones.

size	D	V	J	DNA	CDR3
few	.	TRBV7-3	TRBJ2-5	TGTGCCAGCAGCCGGGCAGGGTTCCAAGAGACCCAGTACTTC	CASSRAGFQETQYF
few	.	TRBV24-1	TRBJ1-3	TGTGCCACCAGTTCCTCAACTGGAAACACCATATATTTT	CATSSSTGNTIYF
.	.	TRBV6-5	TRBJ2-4	TGTGCCAGCAGTTACCGACAGTTGTCCCACATTCAGTACTTC	CASSYRQLSHIQYF
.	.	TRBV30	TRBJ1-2	TGTGCCTGGATCCGGCCCTATGGCTACACCTTC	CAWIRPYGYTF
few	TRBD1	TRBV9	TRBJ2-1	TGTGCCAGCAGCGCGACCGGGACAGGGAATTTCAATGAGCAGTTCTTC	CASSATGTGNFNEQFF
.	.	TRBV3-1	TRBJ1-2	TGTGCCAGCAGCCCTGCCGACAGTCACTATGGCTACACCTTC	CASSPADSHYGYTF
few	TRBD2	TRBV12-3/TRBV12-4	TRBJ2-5	TGTGCCAGCAGTTTGCGGGGGGCATGGGAGACCCAGTACTTC	CASSLRGAWETQYF
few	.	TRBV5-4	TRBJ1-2	TGTGCCAGCAGGCAGACAGCTAACTATGGCTACACCTTC	CASRQTANYGYTF
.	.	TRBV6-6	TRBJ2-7	TGTGCCAGCAGTTACTGGGCTGCCAGCTCCTACGAGCAGTACTTC	CASSYWAASSYEQYF
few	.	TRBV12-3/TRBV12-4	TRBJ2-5	TGTGCCAGCAGTTTTTCATCGGGGGAGGAGACCCAGTACTTC	CASSFSSGEETQYF
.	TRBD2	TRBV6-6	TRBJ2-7	TGTGCCAGCGGTCGGGACGGCGGGAGAAGTAACGAGCAGTACTTC	CASGRDGGRSNEQYF
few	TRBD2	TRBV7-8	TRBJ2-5	TGTGCCAGCAGCCCTTTAGCGGGTTGGGAGACCCAGTACTTC	CASSPLAGWETQYF
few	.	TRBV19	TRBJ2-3	TGTGCCAGTACCCTATCGGGCGTAGGCACAGATACGCAGTATTTT	CASTLSGVGTDTQYF
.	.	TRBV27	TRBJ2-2	TGTGCCAGCGGGGGGGCTTACACCGGGGAGCTGTTTTTT	CASGGAYTGELFF
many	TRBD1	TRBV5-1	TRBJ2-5	TGCGCCAGCAACGAGGGGGCCTTCTATGTCCAAGAGACCCAGTACTTC	CASNEGAFYVQETQYF
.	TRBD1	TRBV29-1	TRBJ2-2	TGCAGCGTTGAAGCCTGGGACAGGGGGAGAACCGGGGAGCTGTTTTTT	CSVEAWDRGRTGELFF
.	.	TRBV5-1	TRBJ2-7	TGCGCCAGCAGCGAGAATGGGGCGACAACCTACGAGCAGTACTTC	CASSENGATTYEQYF
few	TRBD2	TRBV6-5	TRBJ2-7	TGTGCCAGCAGCCATCCCGGGACTAGGGTATTCGAGCAGTACTTC	CASSHPGTRVFEQYF
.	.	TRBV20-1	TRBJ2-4	TGCAGTGCTAGGTCTGTGAGCGGAGCCAAAAACATTCAGTACTTC	CSARSVSGAKNIQYF
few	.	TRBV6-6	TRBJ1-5	TGTGCCAGTCGGATGGACAGCAATCAGCCCCAGCATTTT	CASRMDSNQPQHF
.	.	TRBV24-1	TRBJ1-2	TGTGCCACCAGTGATCCACAGGGTACGGCCTATGGCTACACCTTC	CATSDPQGTAYGYTF
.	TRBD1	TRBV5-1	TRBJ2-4	TGCGCCAGCAGCCCGGGACAGTCCGAATCCAAAAACATTCAGTACTTC	CASSPGQSESKNIQYF
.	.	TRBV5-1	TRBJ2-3	TGCGCCAGCAGCCCGTTGTACACAGATACGCAGTATTTT	CASSPLYTDTQYF
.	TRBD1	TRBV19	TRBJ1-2	TGTGCCAGTAGTATGGGACAGGGCTATGGCTACACCTTC	CASSMGQGYGYTF
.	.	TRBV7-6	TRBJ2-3	TGTGCCAGCAGTCTTGCAACGTGGATGTTAGTAGATACGCAGTATTTT	CASSLATWMLVDTQYF
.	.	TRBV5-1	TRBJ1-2	TGCGCCAGCACTCCGCGGGCGGGCAACTATGGCTACACCTTC	CASTPRAGNYGYTF
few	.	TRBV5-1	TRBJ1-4	TGCGCCAGCAGCTTTTTCCCAGGGGATGAAAAACTGTTTTTT	CASSFFPGDEKLFF
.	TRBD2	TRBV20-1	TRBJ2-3	TGCAGTGCTGAAACTAGCGGGGGGGCCAGAGATACGCAGTATTTT	CSAETSGGARDTQYF
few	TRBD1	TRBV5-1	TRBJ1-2	TGCGCCAGCAGCCCCCGGGACAGGCGTCTTGCCTATGGCTACACCTTC	CASSPRDRRLAYGYTF
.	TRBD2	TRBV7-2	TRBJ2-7	TGTGCCAGCAGAATAGCGGGAGGGCCGCAATACGAGCAGTACTTC	CASRIAGGPQYEQYF
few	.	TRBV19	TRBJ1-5	TGTGCCAGTAGCTCGACAGCCTTGATCAATCAGCCCCAGCATTTT	CASSSTALINQPQHF